This TCR beta chain was found in a study of regulatory T cells in long-lasting Graves disease. Study-level information: In persistent Graves' disease, antithyroid drugs had been taken for over 5 years and TSH receptor antibodies stayed positive. Study results and limitations: Between persistent patients, 2,500 to 3,500 public clonotypes were shared, exceeding the roughly 1,000 shared between new patients. Persistent disease samples used TRBV28, TRBJ1-2 and TRBJ2-5 preferentially.

Arm-PCR of CDR3 regions and iRepertoire HTBI primers were used to build TCR beta libraries. A single record per CDR3 protein comes from TCRdb applying MiXCR to the multiplex PCR reads. The repertoire holds about 340,000 distinct CDR3 sequences, with around 20% as singletons. Note on this clonotype: Antigen specificity is unknown.

Time point given: persistent/refractory GD, antithyroid drugs over 5 years with positive TRAb. With RNA extracted from PBMCs as input, the TCR library was made. Per the germline V gene, CDR1 is LGHDT and CDR2 is YNNKEL (reference sequence). The CDR3 loop spans 14 amino acids. The V and J ends lost 5 bases and 5 bases, in that order; junction bases with no gene match: 7. This specimen consisted of peripheral blood mononuclear cells (PBMCs), obtained when the disease was refractory, from a patient treated with antithyroid drugs. The receptor's source is a female donor with Graves disease. The rearrangement links TRBV3-1 to TRBJ2-7; TRBD1 matches at 9 bases. The CDR3 bases are TGTGCCAGCAGCACCAGACAGGGGGACAACGAGCAGTACTTC. Protein: CASSTRQGDNEQYF.